Each of the 29 T cell receptor beta chains below was sequenced from the same sample in a study of CXCR3-negative and CXCR3-positive naive CD8 T cells. Broader study findings: A higher hydrophobicity marked the TRB CDR3s of CXCR3-positive naive cells versus CXCR3-negative naive cells.

The TRB libraries of cDNA were built by UMI-labeled 5' RACE. No DNA is given; TCRdb re-called the 5' RACE reads and lists each CDR3 protein once. Listed are about 120,000 distinct CDR3 sequences; 0.5% to 0.75% falls within the top ten. The antigens for these receptors are not known. The sample consisted of naive CXCR3+ CD8+ T cells from blood. Subset defined: CD45RO-CCR7+CD27+CD95- naive CD8+ T cells expressing CXCR3 (TNR3+). These receptors all come from a human donor in good health. Some clones in this sample may be carry-over from other donors' samples.

This chain uses TRBV11-2 with TRBJ2-3; the D call from TCRdb, TRBD2, cannot be confirmed without DNA. Germline V gene lookup returns CDR1 SGHAT and CDR2 FQNNGV. There are 14 residues in the CDR3. CDR3 residues: CASSFGTSGHTQYF.

V is TRBV7-3 and J is TRBJ2-1. CDR3 length: 15 amino acids. Germline CDR1 is SGHTA and CDR2 is FQGTGA. CDR3 region: CASSPHWLSYNEQFF.

This chain's CDR3 is CASSSGQGIYGYTF. This chain links TRBV7-9 with TRBJ1-2; TCRdb picks TRBD1, but there is no DNA to check that call. CDR3 length: 14 amino acids. The germline V gene has CDR1 SEHNR and CDR2 FQNEAQ (reference sequence). Together with reference TRBV7-9 and TRBJ1-2, the CDR3 gives the full variable domain: DTGVSQNPRHKITKRGQNVTFRCDPISEHNRLYWYRQTLGQGPEFLTYFQNEAQLEKSRLLSDRFSAERPKGSFSTLEIQRTEQGDSAMYLCASSSGQGIYGYTFGSGTRLTVV.

The chain couples TRBV20-1 to TRBJ2-1. The CDR3 covers 14 residues. Germline V gene lookup returns CDR1 DFQATT and CDR2 SNEGSKA (reference sequence). CDR3 amino acids: CSARDPLAGYEQFF.

This sequence joins TRBV6-5 and TRBJ1-2. The CDR3 spans 13 residues. Germline loops: CDR1 MNHEY, CDR2 SVGAGI. CDR3 sequence: CASSSEESWGYTF.

This chain links TRBV7-9 with TRBJ2-1; TCRdb picks TRBD1, but there is no DNA to check that call. CDR1 is SEHNR and CDR2 is FQNEAQ in the germline V gene (reference sequence). There are 12 residues in the CDR3. CDR3 amino acids: CASSPRVLEQFF.

V is TRBV5-1 and J is TRBJ2-1; TCRdb's D call of TRBD2 is untestable without DNA. Germline V gene lookup returns CDR1 SGHRS and CDR2 YFSETQ. The CDR3 is 14 amino acids. CDR3: CASSSAGLADEQFF. The variable domain in full, completed from reference TRBV5-1 and TRBJ2-1, reads KAGVTQTPRYLIKTRGQQVTLSCSPISGHRSVSWYQQTPGQGLQFLFEYFSETQRNKGNFPGRFSGRQFSNSRSEMNVSTLELGDSALYLCASSSAGLADEQFFGPGTRLTVL.

The J gene is TRBJ2-1, the V gene TRBV7-6; TCRdb's D call, TRBD1, is unchecked because there is no DNA. Germline assignment: CDR1 SGHVS and CDR2 FNYEAQ. The CDR3 loop spans 16 amino acids. The CDR3: CASSLGAGQGASEQFF.

V gene TRBV20-1 combines with J gene TRBJ2-7; TCRdb reports TRBD2, a call that lacks DNA to check it against. In germline, CDR1 is DFQATT, CDR2 SNEGSKA (reference sequence). This CDR3 has 15 amino acids. The CDR3 spells CSARDLAGVTYEQYF.

The CDR3 sequence is CASSETGAGNQPQHF. This rearrangement joins TRBV9 to TRBJ1-5; TCRdb lists TRBD1, though no DNA is available to test this call. This CDR3 comprises 15 residues. CDR1 SGDLS and CDR2 YYNGEE come from the germline V gene. Together with reference TRBV9 and TRBJ1-5, the CDR3 gives the full variable domain: DSGVTQTPKHLITATGQRVTLRCSPRSGDLSVYWYQQSLDQGLQFLIQYYNGEERAKGNILERFSAQQFPDLHSELNLSSLELGDSALYFCASSETGAGNQPQHFGDGTRLSIL.

This chain connects TRBV29-1 to TRBJ2-7; the D call from TCRdb, TRBD2, cannot be confirmed without DNA. Germline assignment: CDR1 SQVTM and CDR2 ANQGSEA. CDR3 length: 15 residues. The CDR3: CSVEALLAESYEQYF.

This chain uses TRBV20-1 with TRBJ1-2; TCRdb selects TRBD1, and the lack of DNA leaves this call unchecked. CDR1 and CDR2 from the germline V gene are DFQATT and SNEGSKA (reference sequence). The CDR3 consists of 12 residues. Here the CDR3 reads CSARNRVNGYTF.

This chain links TRBV5-6 with TRBJ2-5; TCRdb's D gene call, TRBD1, goes unchecked for lack of DNA. This CDR3 is built from 16 residues. Germline V lookup: CDR1 SGHDT, CDR2 YYEEEE. The CDR3: CASSLGAGGTAETQYF.

V and J are TRBV4-1 and TRBJ2-3; TCRdb calls TRBD2, which cannot be checked without DNA. In germline, CDR1 is MGHRA, CDR2 YSYEKL. The CDR3 is 17 amino acids. The CDR3 is CASSHTTSGRSTDTQYF.

The rearrangement links TRBV29-1 to TRBJ2-2. Germline V lookup: CDR1 SQVTM, CDR2 ANQGSEA. The CDR3 has 14 residues. CDR3 protein: CSVEDGDFTGELFF.

CDR3 amino acids: CSVEHLTDRNQETQYF. This rearrangement joins TRBV29-1 to TRBJ2-5. This CDR3 is built from 16 residues. Germline V gene data show CDR1 as SQVTM and CDR2 as ANQGSEA.

The chain is built from TRBV5-1 and TRBJ2-3; with no DNA, the TCRdb D assignment of TRBD1 cannot be verified. The germline CDR1 and CDR2 sequences are SGHRS and YFSETQ. The CDR3 has 14 amino acids. The CDR3: CASSWWDRTDTQYF.

The rearrangement links TRBV12-3 or TRBV12-4 to TRBJ2-1; TCRdb's D call of TRBD1 is untestable without DNA. This CDR3 is 14 amino acids long. CDR3 residues: CASSSSTGGNEQFF.

V is TRBV7-3 and J is TRBJ2-3; checking the TCRdb D call of TRBD2 is not possible without DNA. CDR3 length: 17 residues. From germline, CDR1 is SGHTA and CDR2 FQGTGA. The chain's CDR3 is CASSLIGVAGSADTQYF.

This rearrangement joins TRBV29-1 to TRBJ2-3. The CDR3 sequence is 14 residues long. Per the germline V gene, CDR1 is SQVTM and CDR2 is ANQGSEA. The CDR3 here is CSVEGYLSTDTQYF.

V usage is TRBV7-2 and J usage is TRBJ2-7. CDR3 length equals 13 residues. Germline values: CDR1 SGHTA, CDR2 FQGNSA. The CDR3 loop reads CASSPSASHEQYF.

The rearrangement joins TRBV7-2 to TRBJ2-1; TCRdb's assignment of TRBD2 cannot be checked, as there is no DNA. CDR1 is SGHTA and CDR2 is FQGNSA in the germline V gene. The CDR3 length is 15 residues. This chain's CDR3 is CASSSPGDYDNEQFF.

The chain couples TRBV7-3 to TRBJ1-1; checking the TCRdb D call of TRBD1 is not possible without DNA. The germline CDR1 and CDR2 sequences are SGHTA and FQGTGA. The CDR3 loop spans 14 amino acids. CDR3 region: CASSLTLGTTAAFF.

The genes are TRBV6-6 and TRBJ1-5; the D gene TCRdb calls, TRBD1, cannot be checked with no DNA. The CDR3 runs to 14 residues. The V gene's germline CDR1 is MNHNY and CDR2 SVGAGI (reference sequence). The CDR3 loop reads CASRPLGGNQPQHF.

The J gene is TRBJ2-3, the V gene TRBV29-1; TCRdb indicates TRBD1, and absent DNA this call remains unverified. From germline, CDR1 is SQVTM and CDR2 ANQGSEA. The CDR3 is 12 residues long. CDR3 loop: CSVPPSTDTQYF.

The chain links TRBV28 to TRBJ2-1; TCRdb names TRBD2, which stays unverified in the absence of DNA. The CDR3 has 16 amino acids. Looked up from germline, CDR1 is MDHEN and CDR2 is SYDVKM. This CDR3 is CASSPGLAGFNNEQFF.

The genes are TRBV20-1 and TRBJ1-3. The CDR3 extends over 13 amino acids. Germline assignment: CDR1 DFQATT and CDR2 SNEGSKA (reference sequence). The CDR3 region is CSARDGLWSTIYF.

V and J are TRBV12-3 or TRBV12-4 and TRBJ1-4; TCRdb's D call, TRBD1, is unchecked because there is no DNA. CDR3 length: 14 amino acids. The chain's CDR3 is CASSLDISNEKLFF.

The rearrangement uses TRBV6-4 and TRBJ2-3; TCRdb indicates TRBD2, and absent DNA this call remains unverified. This CDR3 has 13 residues. Germline CDR1 is MRHNA and CDR2 is SNTAGT. CDR3: CASRAGGGDTQYF.